This TCR beta chain was captured by sequencing in a study of T cell responses to AZD1222 COVID-19 vaccine. Notes on the study in general: Nearly half of spike-specific TCRs reportedly target variant regions that are unmutated in the B.1.351 and B.1.1.7 variants. At baseline, seropositivity was found in only six AZD1222 recipients.

Note on this clone: The target antigen is unknown.

Germline CDR1 reads SNHLY; CDR2 reads FYNNEI. This CDR3 comprises 15 residues. V dropped 5 bases and J dropped 0; count of bases not matched to a gene: 5. Using immunoSEQ multiplex PCR, the repertoire was profiled, and TCRdb retains in-frame clones only, with some absent. The table has 150,000 or so clones, about 90% seen once; the top ten hold under 2%. Sequencing used peripheral blood, obtained on day 0 of AZD1222 vaccination. The source is an adult in good health. The chain is built from TRBV2 and TRBJ1-2, with 8 bases matching TRBD1. CDR3 amino acids: CASSQDRAANYGYTF. CDR3 nucleotide sequence: TGTGCCAGCAGTCAGGACAGGGCCGCTAACTATGGCTACACCTTC.